The subject of this entry is one T cell receptor (beta chain). As yet, its antigen is unknown. These data are taken from a study of T cells in localized non-small cell lung cancer. V lost 0 bases and J 0 bases, leaving 11 bases between the germline ends. This CDR3 spans 16 amino acids. The V gene's germline CDR1 is SEHNR and CDR2 FQNEAQ (reference sequence). Study conclusions and caveats: Higher blood T cell density tracked longer overall survival. Heterogeneity is still possible, as just one tumor region was sequenced. A median approximately 61 of the top 100 tumor clones appeared in adjacent lung.

The method was immunoSEQ multiplex PCR; TCRdb's version includes in-frame clones alone and lacks a portion of them. This sample has around 69,000 clones, with under 90% found just once. The TCR was taken from a woman aged 40-69 years with stage I lung adenocarcinoma. The input for sequencing was peripheral blood, taken before any cancer treatment. V is TRBV7-9 and J is TRBJ1-2; TRBD1 is a possible D gene (5 bases). The CDR3 nucleotides read TGTGCCAGCAGCTTAGCGCTGGGGGATACTAACTATGGCTACACCTTC. This encodes CASSLALGDTNYGYTF.